A selection of T cell receptor beta chains follows, all from one sample in a study of vaccination and CD4 T cells after COVID-19. MiXCR, run by TCRdb on the PCR reads, gives a single entry per CDR3 protein. The top ten clones hold 15% to 20% of a sample with around 12,000 distinct CDR3 sequences, 36% of them seen once. These TCRs' antigens remain unknown. Material for sequencing was cultured CD4+ T cells from blood. The source is a human donor with COVID-19. Each CDR3 is given with its conserved first and last residue. The D gene is left open where the match is weak. The size field is filled for only some rows; it gives once, few, many or a size class.

v_gene	abundance	j_gene	d_gene	CDR3nt	CDR3aa
TRBV29-1	few	TRBJ1-4	-	TGCAGCGTTGCGGGGACTAATGAAAAACTGTTTTTT	CSVAGTNEKLFF
TRBV7-2	-	TRBJ1-3	-	TGTGCCAGCAGCTGGCAGAGCTCTGGAAACACCATATATTTT	CASSWQSSGNTIYF
TRBV6-1	few	TRBJ2-3	TRBD2	TGTGCCAGTCGGACTAGTTCAGATACGCAGTATTTT	CASRTSSDTQYF
TRBV5-1	few	TRBJ1-1	-	TGCGCCAGCAGCTTGGATGGGGGACTTATGAACACTGAAGCTTTCTTT	CASSLDGGLMNTEAFF
TRBV21-1	few	TRBJ2-3	-	TGTGCCAGCAGCTTATCACGGAACACAGATACGCAGTATTTT	CASSLSRNTDTQYF
TRBV6-2/TRBV6-3	few	TRBJ1-6	TRBD1	TGTGCCAGCAGCCTCAAACAGGGGGCCGCCTCACCCCTCCACTTT	CASSLKQGAASPLHF
TRBV6-1	-	TRBJ2-1	TRBD2	TGTGCCAGCAGTCGGACTAGCGGGGGGGCCGTTGGATATGAGCAGTTCTTC	CASSRTSGGAVGYEQFF
TRBV20-1	few	TRBJ1-2	-	TGCAGTGCTAGAGAGGGAGCTGGCTACACCTTC	CSAREGAGYTF
TRBV12-3/TRBV12-4	-	TRBJ2-1	TRBD1	TGTGCCAGCTTCCATTGGGGACAGGGGGCAAATGAGCAGTTCTTC	CASFHWGQGANEQFF
TRBV5-6	-	TRBJ2-7	-	TGTGCCAGCAGCTCTTACGGGGCTCGGGGCGAGCAGTACTTC	CASSSYGARGEQYF
TRBV10-3	few	TRBJ2-5	-	TGTGCCATCAGGGGGACAAGCCAAGAGACCCAGTACTTC	CAIRGTSQETQYF
TRBV6-1	-	TRBJ1-4	-	TGTGCCAGCAGTGAAAGCGTAGGGTCAACTAATGAAAAACTGTTTTTT	CASSESVGSTNEKLFF
TRBV20-1	few	TRBJ2-5	TRBD2	TGCAGTGCTAGTGCTAGCGGGGGGTGGCAAGAGACCCAGTACTTC	CSASASGGWQETQYF
TRBV5-6	few	TRBJ2-7	-	TGTGCCAGCAGCTTGGTCGAACAGGGCACCGGAGTGTACGAGCAGTACTTC	CASSLVEQGTGVYEQYF
TRBV15	few	TRBJ2-2	TRBD1	TGTGCCACCAGCAGAACCCGGGACAGAGACGGGGAGCTGTTTTTT	CATSRTRDRDGELFF
TRBV12-3/TRBV12-4	few	TRBJ1-2	-	TGTGCCAGCAGTCTAGGGGGTAACTATGGCTACACCTTC	CASSLGGNYGYTF
TRBV19	few	TRBJ1-1	-	TGTGCCAGTAAAACCCGTGCGCAGGTGTTTACCTCTGAAGCTTTCTTT	CASKTRAQVFTSEAFF
TRBV6-1	-	TRBJ1-5	TRBD1	TGTGCCAGCAGAAAGACAGGGATCAATCAGCCCCAGCATTTT	CASRKTGINQPQHF
TRBV2	-	TRBJ2-3	TRBD2	TGTGCCAGCAGCCTTACTAGCGGGGGGTCCACAGATACGCAGTATTTT	CASSLTSGGSTDTQYF
TRBV15	-	TRBJ2-7	-	TGTGCCACCAGCAGAGGGGCAGGGCGGCGGTCCTACGAGCAGTACTTC	CATSRGAGRRSYEQYF
TRBV6-2/TRBV6-3	few	TRBJ2-3	TRBD2	TGTGCCAGCAGCCTACTAGCGGGTTTGGGCACAGATACGCAGTATTTT	CASSLLAGLGTDTQYF
TRBV24-1	-	TRBJ1-5	-	TGTGCCACCAGTGATCGGAGGGTGAGTCAGCCCCAGCATTTT	CATSDRRVSQPQHF
TRBV7-3	few	TRBJ2-1	TRBD1	TGTGCCAGCAGCGAACAGGGGGCGGGCTACAATGAGCAGTTCTTC	CASSEQGAGYNEQFF
TRBV11-3	once	TRBJ2-3	-	TGTGCCAGCAGCTTAAGGGGGGCACAAGATACGCAGTATTTT	CASSLRGAQDTQYF
TRBV6-1	few	TRBJ1-5	-	TGTGCCAGCAGTGAATGGAATACTCGTCAGCCCCAGCATTTT	CASSEWNTRQPQHF
TRBV18	-	TRBJ1-5	-	TGTGCCAGCTCACTGGGCCAGAAAAACCCTGGCAATCAGCCCCAGCATTTT	CASSLGQKNPGNQPQHF
TRBV20-1	-	TRBJ2-1	TRBD1	TGCAGTGCTACGACAGGGGTCAGCTCCTACAATGAGCAGTTCTTC	CSATTGVSSYNEQFF
TRBV11-3	medium-sized	TRBJ2-1	-	TGTGCCAGCGGGGGGGCGCCCTACAATGAGCAGTTCTTC	CASGGAPYNEQFF
TRBV2	few	TRBJ2-5	-	TGTGCCAGCAGTGAAACGGGCCGGAGGTCGCTAGAGACCCAGTACTTC	CASSETGRRSLETQYF
TRBV18	-	TRBJ2-2	TRBD2	TGTGCCAGCGGACCCCCGGGACTAGCAATCGGGGAGCTGTTTTTT	CASGPPGLAIGELFF
TRBV6-1	-	TRBJ1-4	-	TGTGCCAGCAGCGGAGTACCGAATGAAAAACTGTTTTTT	CASSGVPNEKLFF
TRBV7-2	-	TRBJ1-5	-	TGTGCCAGCAGCTTCGGGGGGGATCAGCCCCAGCATTTT	CASSFGGDQPQHF
TRBV20-1	-	TRBJ2-7	TRBD1	TGCAGTGCTAGACCTAGGGGGCCTATGAGACAGACTGACTCCTACGAGCAGTACTTC	CSARPRGPMRQTDSYEQYF
TRBV3-1	-	TRBJ2-3	-	TGTGCCAGCAGCCAAGCCAAAGTGGTGGGTACGCAGTATTTT	CASSQAKVVGTQYF
TRBV7-2	-	TRBJ1-6	-	TGTGCCAGCAGCTTAGGGCCGGGAGGAGGTTCACCCCTCCACTTT	CASSLGPGGGSPLHF
TRBV20-1	-	TRBJ1-5	TRBD1	TGCAGTGCGTCCGGGACAGGGGATTATCAGCCCCAGCATTTT	CSASGTGDYQPQHF
TRBV6-5	few	TRBJ2-6	TRBD2	TGTGCCAGCAGTTACTTACGGGGGGGATCCAGCTCTGGGGCCAACGTCCTGACTTTC	CASSYLRGGSSSGANVLTF
TRBV16	-	TRBJ2-7	TRBD2	TGTGCCAGCAGTCTGCCTTCGGACAGCCCGGGACTAGCTTACGAGCAGTACTTC	CASSLPSDSPGLAYEQYF
TRBV7-2	-	TRBJ1-2	-	TGTGCCAGCAGCTTGGGAACTAAATCTAACTATGGCTACACCTTC	CASSLGTKSNYGYTF
TRBV6-5	-	TRBJ2-6	TRBD1	TGTGCCAGCAGTTACCGGACAGGATCTGGGGCCAACGTCCTGACTTTC	CASSYRTGSGANVLTF
TRBV6-1	-	TRBJ1-4	TRBD1	TGTGCCAGCAGGCCACAGGGGAGGAATGAAAAACTGTTTTTT	CASRPQGRNEKLFF
TRBV19	few	TRBJ2-5	-	TGTGCCAGTAGTATTATAGGGTCGGGGGAGACCCAGTACTTC	CASSIIGSGETQYF
TRBV20-1	medium-sized	TRBJ1-2	-	TGCAGTGCTAGAGACCTGACAGCGGGTGGTGACACCTTC	CSARDLTAGGDTF
TRBV20-1	-	TRBJ2-7	-	TGCAGTGCCACAAATCCAGGTCGCTACGAGCAGTACTTC	CSATNPGRYEQYF
TRBV6-5	-	TRBJ2-4	-	TGTGCCAGCAGTTACTCTTCAATAGCCAAAAACATTCAGTACTTC	CASSYSSIAKNIQYF
TRBV30	-	TRBJ1-1	-	TGTGCCTGGAGTTTAGGGCGGAGGAACACTGAAGCTTTCTTT	CAWSLGRRNTEAFF
TRBV2	-	TRBJ1-5	-	TGTGCCAGCAGTGTTGACGGTTATAGCAATCAGCCCCAGCATTTT	CASSVDGYSNQPQHF
TRBV10-2	few	TRBJ2-5	TRBD1	TGCGCCAGCAGTGAGTCGTGGACAGGGGTCGAGACCCAGTACTTC	CASSESWTGVETQYF
TRBV2	-	TRBJ1-5	TRBD1	TGTGCCAGCAGTGTAGGGGGCCAGCCCCAGCATTTT	CASSVGGQPQHF
TRBV27	few	TRBJ1-1	TRBD1	TGTGCCAGCAGTTCTCCTATTGGACAGGGGTTAACTGAAGCTTTCTTT	CASSSPIGQGLTEAFF
TRBV7-2	-	TRBJ2-5	TRBD2	TGTGCCAGCAGCTTAGGACTAGCGGGGGCTATAGGGGGGACCCAGTACTTC	CASSLGLAGAIGGTQYF
TRBV5-4	-	TRBJ2-2	-	TGTGCCAGCAGCTTAAACACCGGGGAGCTGTTTTTT	CASSLNTGELFF
TRBV5-5	-	TRBJ1-5	TRBD1	TGTGCCAGCAGCTTATTCCCGACAGGGTTGCAGCCCCAGCATTTT	CASSLFPTGLQPQHF